This T cell receptor (beta chain) originates from a study of T cell repertoires in cytomegalovirus infection. Study information: CMV infection together with matching HLA type was indicated by public TCR beta signatures.

A single record per CDR3 protein comes from TCRdb applying MiXCR to the reads. This table holds roughly 920,000 distinct CDR3 sequences, around 32% found once. Looked up from germline, CDR1 is DFQATT and CDR2 is SNEGSKA (reference sequence). Between the trimmed V and J ends, which lost 0 bases and 0 bases, there was a span of 17 bases. The CDR3 extends over 17 amino acids. Overall study results and limits: HLA-C-restricted CMV clonotypes gave the most frequent clonotype in two of eight donors. Totalled public TCR beta family frequency picked out people who carried CMV plus the relevant HLA.

Comments on this clonotype: Its specificity is unknown.

This rearrangement joins TRBV20-1 to TRBJ1-1; D gene unclear. The material was cultured CD8+ T cells from PBMCs, obtained from culture after CMV antigen stimulation. This receptor was obtained from a human donor in good health (CMV status not recorded). Some clones in this sample may be carry-over from other donors' samples. The CDR3 DNA sequence: TGCAGTGCTAGAGACCAAGGCTCCCTCTTAATGAACACTGAAGCTTTCTTT. This encodes CSARDQGSLLMNTEAFF.